This TCR beta chain comes out of a study of blood T cell repertoires in COVID-19. Study-level background: Donors in the United States, Italy and Spain gave samples during acute or convalescent COVID-19. Sample material is recorded as cDNA or gDNA derived from T cells, B-cell-depleted T cells, or PBMCs.

Assay used: immunoSEQ multiplex PCR; TCRdb lists only in-frame clones, some missing. The table includes 180,000 or so clones, about 90% detected once. V lost 0 bases and J 2 bases, leaving 10 bases between the germline ends. This CDR3 is built from 15 residues. Germline loops: CDR1 MNHEY, CDR2 SVGAGI. This TCR was sampled from a man between 40 and 49 years old with active or convalescent COVID-19. The specimen was peripheral blood. The chain employs TRBV6-5 and TRBJ1-1, with D perhaps matching TRBD1 (6 bases). In DNA form, the CDR3 reads TGTGCCAGCAGTTACTCATACAGGGAAAACACTGAAGCTTTCTTT. Translated: CASSYSYRENTEAFF.